This TCR beta chain emerged from a study of TIL therapy for anti-PD-1-resistant metastatic lung cancer. About the study: Half of patients were current or former smokers. Points from the study as a whole: The cohort had more treatment-naive, never-smoker and oncogene-addicted patients than typical.

The CDR3 sequence is 14 residues long. Germline V gene lookup returns CDR1 MDHEN and CDR2 SYDVKM. Trimming removed 6 bases from V and 2 bases from J, with 11 bases in between. Time point of the sample: pre-treatment sample, taken before nivolumab and TIL therapy. Most excised metastases sampled were pleural nodules or supraclavicular lymph nodes. Remarks on this clone: The antigen remains undetermined.

The immunoSEQ assay was v3. Each library reached 1.9 million or so read pairs, or about 4.5-6.5 million at deep level. Assay used: immunoSEQ multiplex PCR; TCRdb lists only in-frame clones, some missing. In the table there are about 50,000 clones, approximately 70% of which are singletons. The sequence derives from a person aged 25 to 85 with non-small cell lung cancer. The genes are TRBV28 and TRBJ1-5, with unresolved D. Sequenced here: tumor tissue, sampled at baseline. In DNA, the CDR3 is TGTGCCAGCAGCCGGCAGTCTCGCAATCAGCCCCAGCATTTT. It specifies CASSRQSRNQPQHF.